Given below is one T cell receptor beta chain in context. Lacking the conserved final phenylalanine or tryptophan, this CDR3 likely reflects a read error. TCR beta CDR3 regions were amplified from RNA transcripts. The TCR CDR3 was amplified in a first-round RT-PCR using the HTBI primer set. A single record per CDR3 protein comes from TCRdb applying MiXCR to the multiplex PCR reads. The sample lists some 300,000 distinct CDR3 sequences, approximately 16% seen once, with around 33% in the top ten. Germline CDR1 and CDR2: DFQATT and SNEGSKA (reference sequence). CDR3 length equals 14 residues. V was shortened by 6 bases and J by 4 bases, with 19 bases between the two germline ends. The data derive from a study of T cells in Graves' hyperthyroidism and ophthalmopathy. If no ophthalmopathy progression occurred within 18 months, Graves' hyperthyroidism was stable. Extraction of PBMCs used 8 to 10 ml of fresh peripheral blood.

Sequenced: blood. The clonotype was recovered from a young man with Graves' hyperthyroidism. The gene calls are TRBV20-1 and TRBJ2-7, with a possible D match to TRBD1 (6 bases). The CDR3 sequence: CSATILGRGYEQYL. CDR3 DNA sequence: TGCAGTGCCACTATACTAGGAAGGGGGTACGAGCAGTACCTC.